This T cell receptor (beta chain) was sequenced in a study of cytomegalovirus exposure and HLA in healthy donors. Study conclusions and caveats: TCR beta chain V- and J-gene trimming was linked, in a later analysis, to a missense variant in DCLRE1C. The listing of roughly 160 TCR beta chains classed them as cytomegalovirus-associated.

In regard to this clone: The antigen remains undetermined.

A multiplex PCR was run with 60 Vbeta primers and 13 Jbeta primers. TCRdb's copy holds only in-frame clones and misses some; the assay was immunoSEQ multiplex PCR. This table has 120,000 or so clones, approximately 75% appearing once. This sequence was found in a man aged 45-65 years in good health and CMV-seropositive. The sample comprised PBMCs.

The CDR3 here is CASSETSGLQETQYF. Here the CDR3 DNA reads TGTGCCAGCAGTGAGACTAGCGGCCTACAAGAGACCCAGTACTTC. The chain uses TRBV6-1 and TRBJ2-5; 9 positions match TRBD2. J lost 2 bases, V lost 3 bases, and 4 bases had no gene match. The CDR3 consists of 15 residues. Germline CDR1 reads MNHNS; CDR2 reads SASEGT.